Shown below are 21 T cell receptor beta chains from a single sample sequenced in a study of cytomegalovirus exposure and HLA in healthy donors. PCR employed 60 Vbeta and 13 Jbeta primers. Sequenced by immunoSEQ multiplex PCR; TCRdb stores in-frame clones only, minus some. The sample has about 120,000 clones; about 80% are singletons. Sequences were obtained from PBMCs. The source is a female donor in good health and CMV-seropositive.

A remark on this clone: The same CDR3 arises from other DNA sequences in this sample as well. This chain's CDR3 is CAWTSGQSTYEQYF. CDR3 nucleotides: TGTGCCTGGACTTCGGGACAGAGTACCTACGAGCAGTACTTC. The chain joins TRBV30 to TRBJ2-7; 7 nucleotides match TRBD1. The trim removed 4 bases at V and 2 bases at J, leaving 8 bases unmatched. Germline CDR1 reads GTSNPN; CDR2 reads SVGIG (reference sequence). The CDR3 spans 14 residues.

The genes are TRBV7-2 and TRBJ1-5; 8 bases are a match to TRBD1. This CDR3 region has 14 residues. The V segment lost 2 bases and the J segment 4 bases; nucleotides outside the gene matches: 1. Germline lookup yields CDR1 SGHTA and CDR2 FQGNSA. CDR3 protein: CASSLWDRNQPQHF. In nucleotides, the CDR3 is TGTGCCAGCAGCTTATGGGACAGGAATCAGCCCCAGCATTTT.

J is TRBJ2-1 and V is TRBV7-3, with TRBD2 identical over 7 bases. V trimming: 5 bases; J trimming: 7 bases; junction bases outside the gene matches: 11. Germline loops: CDR1 SGHTA, CDR2 FQGTGA. The length of the CDR3 is 15 residues. Here the CDR3 DNA reads TGTGCCAGCAGCACGGGACTAACGGGGAATAATGAGCAGTTCTTC. Amino acid sequence: CASSTGLTGNNEQFF.

This clone was observed a handful of times. This sequence joins TRBV20-1 and TRBJ1-1; D not resolved. Trimming removed 6 bases at V and 8 bases at J, with 13 bases between. This CDR3 comprises 11 residues. Germline V gene lookup returns CDR1 DFQATT and CDR2 SNEGSKA (reference sequence). The CDR3 here is CSAAENREAFF. The CDR3 DNA follows: TGCAGTGCGGCGGAGAACCGGGAAGCTTTCTTT.

The chain couples TRBV2 to TRBJ2-5; D not certain. V was clipped by 7 bases and J by 1 base, with 7 bases between them. CDR1 is SNHLY, CDR2 FYNNEI, per germline. This CDR3 spans 12 amino acids. CDR3 sequence: CASTPLQETQYF. In DNA, the CDR3 is TGTGCCAGCACCCCCCTCCAAGAGACCCAGTACTTC.

This rearrangement joins TRBV4-1 to TRBJ1-2; 9 bases map to TRBD1. Germline CDR1 reads MGHRA; CDR2 reads YSYEKL. The CDR3 totals 14 residues. V trimming: 6 bases; J trimming: 8 bases; junction bases outside the gene matches: 10. CDR3 bases: TGCGCCAGCAGAGGGGACAGGGAGGGGATCGGCTACACCTTC. As protein: CASRGDREGIGYTF.

This clone has only a few counts. The CDR3 here is CASSPRAGTGAISHEQYF. Written as DNA, the CDR3 is TGTGCCAGCTCACCACGTGCCGGGACAGGGGCGATTAGCCACGAGCAGTACTTC. V usage is TRBV18 and J usage is TRBJ2-7, with 10 bases lining up with TRBD1. CDR3 length: 18 residues. After removal of 1 base from V and 5 bases from J, the junction contained 14 bases not matched to a gene. Germline CDR1 reads KGHSH; CDR2 reads LQKENI.

This chain uses TRBV12-5 with TRBJ2-3; 8 nucleotides agree with TRBD2. The junction had 9 bases not matched to a gene; V was cut back by 0 bases and J by 4 bases. Germline V gene sequence: CDR1 LGHNT, CDR2 FRNRAP. The CDR3 is 17 amino acids. In DNA form, the CDR3 reads TGTGCTAGTGGTTTGGTACTTGGAGCGGGGGTTGCAGATACGCAGTATTTT. Translated, it gives CASGLVLGAGVADTQYF. Full variable domain (rest looked up from reference TRBV12-5 and TRBJ2-3): DARVTQTPRHKVTEMGQEVTMRCQPILGHNTVFWYRQTMMQGLELLAYFRNRAPLDDSGMPKDRFSAEMPDATLATLKIQPSEPRDSAVYFCASGLVLGAGVADTQYFGPGTRLTVL.

This clone has just a few counts. This chain links TRBV4-3 with TRBJ2-1, with 9 bases fitting TRBD2. CDR3 length equals 15 residues. V was pared by 4 bases and J by 6 bases, with 7 bases of the junction left unmatched. Germline assignment: CDR1 LGHNA and CDR2 YSLEER. CDR3 residues: CASSLAGGPVNEQFF. The CDR3 region has the DNA TGCGCCAGCAGCCTTGCGGGGGGGCCAGTCAATGAGCAGTTCTTC.

The chain carries TRBV6-1 and TRBJ1-4, with a tentative D call TRBD1 (6 bases). CDR1 and CDR2 from the germline V gene are MNHNS and SASEGT. The CDR3 spans 14 residues. V was pared by 2 bases and J by 7 bases, with 11 bases between. The CDR3 DNA reads as TGTGCCAGCAGTGAACCCACAGGGCTTGAAAAACTGTTTTTT. Translating gives CASSEPTGLEKLFF.

This clone was observed a handful of times. The V gene is TRBV7-3, the J gene TRBJ1-3, with D unresolved. The germline V and J ends were trimmed by 5 bases and 4 bases, with 9 bases remaining between them. The CDR3 runs 13 residues. CDR1 and CDR2 from the germline V gene are SGHTA and FQGTGA. The CDR3: CASSLQQGNTIYF. The CDR3 nucleotides read TGTGCCAGCAGCCTCCAACAGGGAAACACCATATATTTT.

J is TRBJ2-1 and V is TRBV4-3; D is possibly TRBD2 (6 bases). Germline V CDR1 and CDR2: LGHNA, YSLEER. V was trimmed by 5 bases and J by 8 bases, leaving 22 bases between them. The length of the CDR3 is 16 residues. The CDR3 bases are TGCGCCAGCAGCGCAAGCTTCCCGGGGGTATTGGATGAGCAGTTCTTC. This encodes CASSASFPGVLDEQFF.

The rearrangement links TRBV9 to TRBJ2-1, with D possibly being TRBD2 (6 bases). This CDR3 has 17 residues. Germline loops: CDR1 SGDLS, CDR2 YYNGEE. V was trimmed by 4 bases and J by 2 bases, leaving 19 bases between them. The CDR3 DNA sequence: TGTGCCAGCAGCCCCCTCGGGGGAAGCCTACCCTACAATGAGCAGTTCTTC. Residues: CASSPLGGSLPYNEQFF.

The chain employs TRBV7-2 and TRBJ1-2; TRBD1 matches 10 bases. Germline V gene data show CDR1 as SGHTA and CDR2 as FQGNSA. V lost 5 bases to trimming and J lost 4 bases; unmatched junction nucleotides: 13. The CDR3 sequence is 17 residues long. CDR3 bases: TGTGCCAGCAGCCCCGGGGGGGCGACAGGGGGCATCTATGGCTACACCTTC. The encoded protein is CASSPGGATGGIYGYTF.

The rearrangement links TRBV29-1 to TRBJ2-5; 11 bases map to TRBD2. Germline CDR1 and CDR2: SQVTM and ANQGSEA. CDR3 length: 14 amino acids. V lost 7 bases to trimming and J lost 6 bases; unmatched junction nucleotides: 10. The CDR3 is CSASPSGGRQTQYF. In nucleotides, the CDR3 is TGCAGCGCATCGCCTAGCGGGGGGAGGCAGACCCAGTACTTC.

The chain joins TRBV7-2 to TRBJ2-7; 7 positions agree with TRBD1. The CDR3 covers 15 residues. After removal of 0 bases from V and 3 bases from J, the junction contained 5 bases not matched to a gene. Germline CDR1 reads SGHTA; CDR2 reads FQGNSA. The CDR3 DNA reads as TGTGCCAGCAGCTTAGCCTCGGGACAGCACTACGAGCAGTACTTC. Protein product: CASSLASGQHYEQYF.

The V and J genes are TRBV7-2 and TRBJ2-3, with D maybe TRBD2 (6 bases). The CDR3 runs 13 residues. CDR1 is SGHTA, CDR2 FQGNSA, per germline. Trimming cost V 4 bases and J 5 bases, with 10 bases left between them. The CDR3, as DNA: TGTGCCAGCAGCTCCCAGGGAGGAGATACGCAGTATTTT. Its translation is CASSSQGGDTQYF.

The V call is TRBV28, the J call TRBJ1-2, with 11 positions matching TRBD1. The V gene end was trimmed by 7 bases and the J gene end by 8 bases; junction bases not matched to a gene: 12. Germline V lookup: CDR1 MDHEN, CDR2 SYDVKM. CDR3 length: 15 amino acids. DNA for the CDR3: TGTGCCAGCAACTTAGTGGACAGGGGGCGGCGCGGCTACACCTTC. As protein: CASNLVDRGRRGYTF.

The chain links TRBV6-6 to TRBJ1-1, with 9 bases aligning to TRBD1. Germline CDR1 reads MNHNY; CDR2 reads SVGAGI (reference sequence). The CDR3 runs 15 residues. The V segment lost 5 bases and the J segment 0 bases; nucleotides outside the gene matches: 4. The chain's CDR3 is CASSKGTGLNTEAFF. The CDR3 nucleotides read TGTGCCAGCAGTAAAGGGACAGGGTTGAACACTGAAGCTTTCTTT.

The V and J genes are TRBV28 and TRBJ2-7, with D maybe TRBD2 (6 bases). With 6 bases removed from V and 3 bases from J, the gap between germline ends came to 12 bases. The CDR3 has 13 amino acids. CDR1 is MDHEN and CDR2 is SYDVKM in the germline V gene. The CDR3 here is CASRSRDFYEQYF. The CDR3 DNA reads as TGTGCCAGCAGGTCACGGGACTTCTACGAGCAGTACTTC.

This chain joins TRBV7-6 and TRBJ1-1; TRBD1 might be the D (6 bases). The CDR3 runs 16 residues. Germline CDR1 reads SGHVS; CDR2 reads FNYEAQ. Deletions cut 2 bases from V and 1 base from J, with 14 bases between. CDR3 in DNA: TGTGCCAGCAGCTTACGACAGGAGACATCGAACACTGAAGCTTTCTTT. Translating it yields CASSLRQETSNTEAFF.